The source of this T cell receptor (beta chain) is a study of blood T cell repertoires in COVID-19. On the study more broadly: Spain, Italy and the United States supplied samples that represented acute and convalescent COVID-19.

Per the authors' pipeline: Estimation of nucleated cell counts relied on the amplification of reference gene primers. Measured with immunoSEQ multiplex PCR; TCRdb has only the in-frame clones, and not every one. That table supplies the V and J calls and clone size; D and trimming were determined from the DNA. Among 80,000 or so clones listed, about 80% were seen once. This clone was seen a few times. V was trimmed by 5 bases and J by 4 bases, leaving 15 bases between them. CDR3 size: 14 residues. Germline V gene data show CDR1 as SGHVS and CDR2 as FQNEAQ. The V call is TRBV7-8, the J call TRBJ2-7; maybe TRBD2 (6 bases). The TCR comes from a woman in her 70s with acute or convalescent COVID-19. The sequenced sample was peripheral blood. CDR3 in amino acids: CASSRTSPGYEQYF. DNA for the CDR3: TGTGCCAGCAGCCGTACTAGCCCCGGTTACGAGCAGTACTTC. The full variable domain, completed using reference TRBV7-8 and TRBJ2-7, is GAGVSQSPRYKVAKRGQDVALRCDPISGHVSLFWYQQALGQGPEFLTYFQNEAQLDKSGLPSDRFFAERPEGSVSTLKIQRTQQEDSAVYLCASSRTSPGYEQYFGPGTRLTVT.